The 19 T cell receptor beta chains in this list originate from one sample, sequenced in a study of T cells in Graves' hyperthyroidism and ophthalmopathy. The TCR beta CDR3 regions underwent amplification using RNA transcripts as the source. Using the HTBI primer set, a first-round RT-PCR was run on the TCR CDR3. Using its own MiXCR run on the multiplex PCR reads, TCRdb lists one record per CDR3 protein. In the table there are some 580,000 distinct CDR3 sequences, roughly 16% of which are singletons. Sequenced input: blood. The receptors come from a woman in her forties with Graves' ophthalmopathy.

The chain carries TRBV14 and TRBJ2-1, with 10 bases fitting TRBD2. The CDR3 contains 18 residues. CDR1 SGHDN and CDR2 FVKESK come from the germline V gene. Germline trimming cut 1 base from V and 4 bases from J; bases unmatched to any gene: 10. CDR3 coding DNA: TGTGCCAGCAGCCAAGTGCCTAGCGGGAGTTTGGATTACAATGAGCAGTTCTTC. Its protein is CASSQVPSGSLDYNEQFF.

J is TRBJ2-7 and V is TRBV30; D is possibly TRBD1 (5 bases). The length of the CDR3 is 13 residues. From germline, CDR1 is GTSNPN and CDR2 SVGIG (reference sequence). The V end was cut by 0 bases, the J end by 4 bases, with 10 bases between. CDR3 in amino acids: CAWSVKQEYEQYF. The CDR3 nucleotides are TGTGCCTGGAGTGTAAAACAGGAATACGAGCAGTACTTC.

This clonotype is a singleton in its sample. The limits of the CDR3 on the DNA are not certain, so only TCRdb's listed CDR3 is given. The V gene is TRBV11-2, the J gene TRBJ1-1. Inclusive of both ends, the CDR3 amounts to 20 amino acids. Germline V CDR1 and CDR2: SGHAT, FQNNGV. The chain's CDR3 is CASSFYICSARADKNTEAFF.

V is TRBV20-1 and J is TRBJ2-1, with 11 bases aligning to TRBD2. Trimming removed 0 bases from V and 2 bases from J; junction bases left unmatched: 3. This CDR3 comprises 16 residues. The V gene's germline CDR1 is DFQATT and CDR2 SNEGSKA (reference sequence). In nucleotides, the CDR3 is TGCAGTGCTAGAGATAAGACTAGCGGGACCTACAATGAGCAGTTCTTC. This encodes CSARDKTSGTYNEQFF.

This clonotype was found a few times. V is TRBV7-2 and J is TRBJ2-5; D gene uncertain. V shed 4 bases and J shed 5 bases, with 8 bases lying between them. CDR1 SGHTA and CDR2 FQGNSA come from the germline V gene. The CDR3 is 12 amino acids. CDR3 coding DNA: TGTGCCAGCAGCTCTACGCGGGAGACCCAGTACTTC. It yields the protein CASSSTRETQYF.

This chain connects TRBV10-3 to TRBJ2-1; TRBD1 might be the D (5 bases). The V gene's germline CDR1 is ENHRY and CDR2 SYGVKD. Deletions cut 6 bases from V and 3 bases from J, with 6 bases between. The CDR3 loop spans 12 amino acids. CDR3 residues: CAIRDNYNEQFF. The CDR3 DNA follows: TGTGCCATCAGGGACAACTACAATGAGCAGTTCTTC.

At least ten counts were recorded for this clonotype. The J gene is TRBJ1-6, the V gene TRBV28, with TRBD1 identical over 7 bases. This CDR3 has 15 amino acids. Germline V CDR1 and CDR2: MDHEN, SYDVKM. Trimming cost V 5 bases and J 7 bases; bases outside gene matches: 8. The CDR3 here is CASSEAGQTNSPLHF. The CDR3 DNA sequence: TGTGCCAGCAGTGAGGCGGGACAGACCAATTCACCCCTCCACTTT.

The chain has TRBV5-1 and TRBJ1-4, with 7 bases fitting TRBD1. This CDR3 has 15 amino acids. The V segment lost 3 bases and the J segment 8 bases; nucleotides outside the gene matches: 10. CDR1 is SGHRS and CDR2 is YFSETQ in the germline V gene. CDR3 in amino acids: CASSWTGTDSEKLFF. The CDR3 region has the DNA TGCGCCAGCAGCTGGACCGGGACAGATAGCGAAAAACTGTTTTTT.

This clonotype was picked up a small number of times. The V gene is TRBV6-1, the J gene TRBJ2-1, with 10 bases matching TRBD2. CDR1 is MNHNS and CDR2 is SASEGT in the germline V gene. The CDR3 has 15 amino acids. V was clipped by 6 bases and J by 6 bases; unmatched bases: 8. The CDR3 DNA reads TGTGCCAGCAGACCTAATAGCGGGGGGCCCAATGAGCAGTTCTTC. It yields the protein CASRPNSGGPNEQFF.

This chain links TRBV7-6 with TRBJ2-2, with TRBD1 matching 11 bases. Germline CDR1 is SGHVS and CDR2 is FNYEAQ. The V segment lost 1 base and the J segment 3 bases; nucleotides outside the gene matches: 1. The CDR3 consists of 16 residues. The DNA of the CDR3 is TGTGCCAGCAGCTTAGTGGGACAGGGGGACACCGGGGAGCTGTTTTTT. Translation: CASSLVGQGDTGELFF. The entire variable domain, with the rest obtained from reference TRBV7-6 and TRBJ2-2, is as follows: GAGVSQSPRYKVTKRGQDVALRCDPISGHVSLYWYRQALGQGPEFLTYFNYEAQQDKSGLPNDRFSAERPEGSISTLTIQRTEQRDSAMYRCASSLVGQGDTGELFFGEGSRLTVL.

V gene TRBV7-6 combines with J gene TRBJ2-1; TRBD2 matches 7 bases. The J call is in doubt because the DNA end fits TRBJ2-7 better. Germline loops: CDR1 SGHVS, CDR2 FNYEAQ. This CDR3 region has 15 residues. The CDR3 sequence: CASSLLSGTYNEQYF. Here the CDR3 DNA reads TGTGCCAGCAGCTTGTTGAGCGGGACTTACAATGAGCAGTACTTC.

The V and J genes are TRBV11-2 and TRBJ2-1, with D tentatively TRBD2 (6 bases). The CDR3 is 17 residues long. Germline V gene lookup returns CDR1 SGHAT and CDR2 FQNNGV. V dropped 5 bases and J dropped 8 bases, with 25 bases sitting between them. The CDR3 here is CASSLATTNGGSDEQFF. DNA of the CDR3: TGTGCCAGCAGCCTAGCCACGACTAACGGGGGATCGGATGAGCAGTTCTTC.

The chain combines TRBV28 with TRBJ2-7; 7 bases agree with TRBD1. The trim removed 6 bases at V and 0 bases at J, leaving 8 bases unmatched. Germline CDR1 is MDHEN and CDR2 is SYDVKM. This CDR3 is 15 amino acids long. CDR3 protein: CASRRTGRSSYEQYF. As DNA, the CDR3 is TGTGCCAGCAGGCGGACAGGACGAAGCTCCTACGAGCAGTACTTC.

This chain joins TRBV20-1 and TRBJ1-3; 7 bases are shared with TRBD1. The CDR3 is made up of 15 amino acids. V lost 5 bases to trimming and J lost 2 bases; unmatched junction nucleotides: 9. From germline, CDR1 is DFQATT and CDR2 SNEGSKA (reference sequence). The CDR3 here is CSASQNRGPGNTIYF. The CDR3 nucleotides read TGCAGTGCTTCCCAAAACAGGGGCCCTGGAAACACCATATATTTT.

Ten or more counts support this clonotype. This chain uses TRBV20-1 with TRBJ1-5; a possible D gene is TRBD1 (5 bases). Between the trimmed V and J ends, which lost 3 bases and 6 bases, there was a span of 18 bases. Per the germline V gene, CDR1 is DFQATT and CDR2 is SNEGSKA (reference sequence). The CDR3 consists of 15 residues. The CDR3 is CSARTPGLVGQPQHF. The DNA for the CDR3 is TGCAGTGCTAGGACTCCGGGACTGGTCGGTCAGCCCCAGCATTTT.

This clonotype came up a few times. Germline and junction disagree at one end, which may indicate a read error. This sequence joins TRBV7-9 and TRBJ2-7, with TRBD2 matching 10 bases. The CDR3 runs 14 residues. Germline CDR1 reads SEHNR; CDR2 reads FQNEAQ (reference sequence). For the CDR3, the DNA is TGTGCCAGCATCGCTAGCGGGAGAGTCTACGAGCGGTACTTC. Its protein is CASIASGRVYERYF.

This rearrangement joins TRBV6-6 to TRBJ2-1; 9 positions match TRBD2. Losses at the gene ends were 0 bases for V and 7 bases for J; bases not matched to a gene: 4. Germline V gives CDR1 MNHNY, CDR2 SVGAGI (reference sequence). The CDR3 runs 15 residues. This CDR3 is CASSYSAGGGNEQFF. As DNA, the CDR3 is TGTGCCAGCAGTTACTCGGCGGGAGGGGGGAATGAGCAGTTCTTC.

This clonotype was observed at least ten times. The chain recombines TRBV18 with TRBJ2-7; 11 positions match TRBD2. The CDR3 is made up of 18 amino acids. V was pared by 5 bases and J by 0 bases, with 12 bases of the junction left unmatched. From germline, CDR1 is KGHSH and CDR2 LQKENI. The CDR3 DNA reads as TGTGCCAGCTCAGCGGGACTAGCGGTTACTAGGAGCTCCTACGAGCAGTACTTC. This sequence encodes CASSAGLAVTRSSYEQYF.

V gene TRBV27 combines with J gene TRBJ2-7, with 12 nucleotides matching TRBD2. V was pared by 4 bases and J by 7 bases, with 8 bases of the junction left unmatched. CDR1 and CDR2 from the germline V gene are MNHEY and SMNVEV (reference sequence). CDR3 length: 15 residues. The CDR3 DNA reads as TGTGCCAGCAGTTCAGAGACTAGCGGGAGTGGAGAGCAGTACTTC. Translated, it gives CASSSETSGSGEQYF.